The T cell receptor (beta chain) under discussion was sequenced for a study of cytomegalovirus exposure and HLA in healthy donors. CDR1 is SGHNT and CDR2 is YENEEA in the germline V gene. With V trimmed by 5 bases and J by 6 bases, 13 bases remained unmatched. The CDR3 is 17 residues long. While unrecorded immune exposures were likely, the donors were nominally healthy when sampled. Findings and limits, study-wide: As confirmed in vitro, three CMV-associated chains were specific for CMV antigens. Indistinguishable V segments, including TRBV6-2 and TRBV6-3, were excluded.

Primers for the PCR totalled 60 Vbeta and 13 Jbeta. The table came from immunoSEQ multiplex PCR; TCRdb's copy has only in-frame clones and leaves some out. The sample has about 140,000 clones, over 60% seen once. This clone was seen only a few times. Its matching antigen is unknown. Sequencing was performed on PBMCs. This TCR was recovered from a man between 35 and 55 years old in good health and CMV-seronegative. V and J are TRBV11-3 and TRBJ2-2, with 9 positions matching TRBD1. The CDR3 here is CASSPTYSTGGAGELFF. The CDR3 nucleotides read TGTGCCAGCAGCCCAACCTATTCGACAGGGGGGGCCGGGGAGCTGTTTTTT.